This T cell receptor (beta chain) derives from a study of T cells after yellow fever vaccination (dated by TCRdb to 2018 to 2020). Background on the whole study: The SMART-Seq v4 Ultra Low Input RNA kit was used to prepare libraries from fractions with low cell numbers. To follow T-cell clones before and after primary and booster YFV17D yellow fever vaccination, bulk TCR alpha and beta repertoires were sequenced over time. Two healthy male donors made up the cohort, one aged 18 to 29 years and the other aged 30 to 40 years. Blood samples were taken at several timepoints before and after primary and secondary immunization, and bulk PBMC replicates and cell subsets were isolated.

Counted from cysteine to phenylalanine, this CDR3 has 15 amino acids. The read is trimmed to its CDR3 DNA, 45 bases read in frame from base 1. CDR1 and CDR2 (MNHEY, SVGEGT) derive from the germline V gene. The junction shows trimming of 5 bases on V and 0 bases on J, plus 14 bases between the germline ends. General conclusions and limits of the study: Compared with the primary T-cell response, the secondary T-cell response was faster but weaker, reaching its peak on day 5 rather than on day 15. Because only a couple of donors were included in the study, the extent to which the findings can be generalized is limited. Because abundant contaminating clonotypes from the bulk population could be contained in FACS-sorted repertoires, computational filtering was required. Most clones expanded after primary vaccination were re-detected after the booster (almost 97% of CD4 and approximately 88% of CD8), suggesting broad memory maintenance. A small fraction of clonotypes showed up in both the CD4 and CD8 compartments, probably as a result of convergent recombination.

What this sample's treatment or condition label stands for: live attenuated yellow fever vaccine strain. A standard Ficoll-Paque protocol was used to isolate PBMCs from peripheral blood. Epitope-specific CD8 T cells were sorted using a dextramer loaded with the yellow fever NS4B epitope peptide, with anti-CD3 and anti-CD8 staining. TriZol was used to extract RNA from bulk PBMCs, from CD4 and CD8 fractions, and from dextramer-positive and dextramer-negative fractions. Ten or more counts support this clonotype. No qualities accompany the bases; no much larger clone lies one base away. TCR cDNA was made using 5'RACE template switching, a step that added a universal primer site and unique molecular identifiers. Priming of cDNA synthesis was performed from both the TCR alpha and TCR beta constant segments. Library amplification used two PCR steps, and the second PCR step added sample barcodes and sequencing adapters. Sequencing of the libraries was done on either Illumina HiSeq 2500 (2x100 bp) or NovaSeq (2x150 bp). On the authors' methods: Demultiplexing of reads and collapsing into UMI consensus sequences were performed with MIGEC, and V(D)J alignment was carried out with MiXCR. Vaccine-responding clonotypes were defined with edgeR using replicate PBMC samples, requiring FDR below 0.01 and a log2 fold change above 5 up to day 15. Each bulk clonotype received a CD4 or CD8 identity based on whether the sequenced CD4 or CD8 repertoire contained that clonotype at higher abundance. Clonotypes enriched at least 10-fold in dextramer-positive versus dextramer-negative fractions were classed as NS4B-specific, and CD4-biased clonotypes were left out. TCRdb reprocessed the public reads (quality trimming at Q25 with fastp, clone calling with MiXCR) and kept in-frame beta chains. One record per CDR3 amino acid sequence lists the most common genes and DNA. These V and J calls originate from TCRdb's pipeline instead of the authors' own analysis. The sample data list 50,000 to 65,000 distinct CDR3 sequences, and 6% to 8.5% of these were observed just once. Jointly, the top ten make up 20% to 25% of the sample.

The source of this sequence is a man between 18 and 35 years old who received the YFV17D yellow fever vaccine. This sequence uses TRBV6-2 or TRBV6-3 and TRBJ2-7; no confident D gene assignment can be made. The starting material was CD8+ T cells not binding an NS4B(214-222) dextramer, sorted from PBMCs, obtained 35 to 50 days after the first yellow fever vaccination. According to the study, the label for this sample's cell subset or site signals: NS4B epitope dextramer-negative CD8 T cells. The nucleotide sequence is TGTGCCAGCAGTCAACGTCCGTTCCCCTCCTACGAGCAGTACTTC. This codes for CASSQRPFPSYEQYF.